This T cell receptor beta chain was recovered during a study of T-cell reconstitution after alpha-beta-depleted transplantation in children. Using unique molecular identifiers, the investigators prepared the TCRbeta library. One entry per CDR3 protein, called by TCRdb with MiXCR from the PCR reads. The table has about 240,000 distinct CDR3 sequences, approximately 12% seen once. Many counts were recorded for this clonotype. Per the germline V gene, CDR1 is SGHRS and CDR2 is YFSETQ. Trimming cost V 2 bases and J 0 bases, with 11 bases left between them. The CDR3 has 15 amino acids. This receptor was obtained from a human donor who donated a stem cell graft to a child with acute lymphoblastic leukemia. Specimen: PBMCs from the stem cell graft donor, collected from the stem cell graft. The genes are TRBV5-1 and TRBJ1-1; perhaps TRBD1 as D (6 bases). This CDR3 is CASSLRTVMNTEAFF. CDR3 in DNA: TGCGCCAGCAGCTTACGGACAGTCATGAACACTGAAGCTTTCTTT.